Many counts were recorded for the clone carrying this T cell receptor beta chain. The antigen remains undetermined. These data belong to a study of T cells in Graves' hyperthyroidism and ophthalmopathy. The study's findings and limits: The model forecast ophthalmopathy, anticipating it by a median roughly 6 months before onset.

Initially, at the first diagnosis of hyperthyroidism and before any ophthalmopathy symptoms, blood was sampled. Trimming at V came to 6 bases and at J to 2 bases, leaving 7 bases not matched to a gene. Germline V lookup: CDR1 SQVTM, CDR2 ANQGSEA. The length of the CDR3 is 14 residues. Amplified TCR beta CDR3 regions came from RNA transcripts. The HTBI primer set drove a first-round RT-PCR of the TCR CDR3. Each CDR3 protein gets one entry after TCRdb re-called the multiplex PCR reads with MiXCR. Counted here are fewer than 450,000 distinct CDR3 sequences, 17% occurring once; the ten biggest clones make up 30% to 40%.

Input material: blood. The chain combines TRBV29-1 with TRBJ2-7, with 10 nucleotides matching TRBD1. This clonotype was obtained from a woman aged 25 to 39 with Graves' hyperthyroidism that later progressed to Graves' ophthalmopathy. The CDR3 region is CSVLGTGETYEQYF. The DNA for the CDR3 is TGCAGCGTCCTTGGGACAGGGGAGACCTACGAGCAGTACTTC.